A single sample gave rise to the 14 T cell receptor beta chains below, sequenced in a study of CD8+CD57+ T cells in acquired aplastic anemia. Investigators profiled TCR beta VDJ and CDR3 from genomic DNA template. TCRdb processed the reads anew with MiXCR; each CDR3 protein has one entry. Altogether under 250,000 distinct CDR3 sequences are present, around three fifths being singletons, with the ten largest covering roughly 53%. CD8+CD57+ cell expansion, shown by flow cytometry, had occurred in the patients selected for sequencing. The sequencing input was sorted CD4+, CD8+, or CD8+CD57+ T cells (not recorded which) from PBMCs. The receptors shown here come from a human donor with aplastic anemia.

This clonotype has a handful of counts. V gene TRBV7-4 combines with J gene TRBJ1-6, with 8 bases identical to TRBD1. CDR3 length: 17 amino acids. The ends lost 4 bases at V and 7 bases at J; junction bases unmatched: 12. Germline assignment: CDR1 SGHVT and CDR2 SQSDAQ. CDR3 protein: CASSSIFIRTGNSPLHF. In DNA, the CDR3 is TGTGCCAGCAGCTCTATCTTTATCAGGACAGGGAATTCACCCCTCCACTTT.

J is TRBJ1-2 and V is TRBV3-1, with 11 bases that match TRBD1. The CDR3 is made up of 14 amino acids. The V gene's germline CDR1 is LGHDT and CDR2 YNNKEL (reference sequence). V gave up 4 bases and J gave up 6 bases; unmatched junction bases: 4. DNA for the CDR3: TGTGCCAGCAGCCTGGACAGGGGGCAAAATGGCTACACCTTC. This gives the protein CASSLDRGQNGYTF. Variable domain in full (rest from reference TRBV3-1 and TRBJ1-2): DTAVSQTPKYLVTQMGNDKSIKCEQNLGHDTMYWYKQDSKKFLKIMFSYNNKELIINETVPNRFSPKSPDKAHLNLHINSLELGDSAVYFCASSLDRGQNGYTFGSGTRLTVV.

The J gene is TRBJ1-2, the V gene TRBV2; D remains ambiguous. Looked up from germline, CDR1 is SNHLY and CDR2 is FYNNEI. The CDR3 covers 12 residues. The V end was cut by 6 bases, the J end by 0 bases, with 5 bases between. The CDR3 DNA reads as TGTGCCAGCAGGGGAACTAACTATGGCTACACCTTC. Its translation: CASRGTNYGYTF.

This chain joins TRBV20-1 and TRBJ2-3; no definite D call. This CDR3 spans 14 amino acids. The germline V and J ends were trimmed by 3 bases and 11 bases, with 21 bases remaining between them. CDR1 and CDR2 from the germline V gene are DFQATT and SNEGSKA (reference sequence). The CDR3 loop reads CSASEVGQYNEQYF. The CDR3 coding sequence is TGCAGTGCTAGTGAGGTGGGTCAGTACAATGAGCAGTATTTT.

This chain uses TRBV7-9 with TRBJ2-7; 9 bases agree with TRBD1. Germline values: CDR1 SEHNR, CDR2 FQNEAQ (reference sequence). V lost 1 base and J lost 5; bases outside the gene matches: 3. The CDR3 runs 14 residues. The CDR3 DNA reads TGTGCCAGCAGCTTAGAGGGACAGGGCAACGAGCAGTACTTC. Protein product: CASSLEGQGNEQYF.

Details on this clonotype: An end of the junction differs from the germline gene, which may be a read error. J is TRBJ1-4 and V is TRBV9, with TRBD1 matching 9 bases. In germline, CDR1 is SGDLS, CDR2 YYNGEE. There are 16 residues in the CDR3. The CDR3 DNA follows: TGCGCCAGCAGACAGGATGGACAGGGGACGAATGAAAAACTGTTTTTT. Its translation is CASRQDGQGTNEKLFF.

As to this clonotype: Sequence at one end of the junction differs from germline and may be a read error. V gene TRBV10-3 combines with J gene TRBJ1-2; 9 nucleotides align to TRBD1. Germline assignment: CDR1 ENHRY and CDR2 SYGVKD. CDR3 length: 19 residues. The CDR3 bases are TGTGCCAGCAGTACGGCCGGGACAGGGACTACGGGGGCCAACTATGGCTACACCTTC. Amino acids: CASSTAGTGTTGANYGYTF.

The chain is built from TRBV5-1 and TRBJ1-2, with D possibly matching TRBD1 (6 bases). V was clipped by 0 bases and J by 7 bases, with 13 bases between them. The CDR3 is made up of 14 amino acids. CDR1 is SGHRS and CDR2 is YFSETQ in the germline V gene. CDR3 in DNA: TGCGCCAGCAGCTTGGTTTCGGGGGGCCTTGGCTACACCTTC. It yields the protein CASSLVSGGLGYTF.

The V gene is TRBV2, the J gene TRBJ1-2; D is perhaps TRBD1 (5 bases). The CDR3 is made up of 15 amino acids. The germline V gene encodes CDR1 SNHLY and CDR2 FYNNEI. The V end lost 4 bases, the J end lost 4 bases, and 16 bases lay between the germline ends. Here the CDR3 DNA reads TGTGCCAGCAGTGGAGCGCCAGGGAGTCCCTATGGCTACACCTTC. Translating it yields CASSGAPGSPYGYTF.

This chain joins TRBV20-1 and TRBJ2-1; 8 nucleotides match TRBD2. The CDR3 runs to 16 residues. In germline, CDR1 is DFQATT, CDR2 SNEGSKA (reference sequence). The ends lost 3 bases at V and 3 bases at J; junction bases unmatched: 10. CDR3 protein: CSARPITSGDYNEQFF. The CDR3 coding sequence is TGCAGTGCTAGGCCGATCACTAGCGGCGACTACAATGAGCAGTTCTTC.

The chain joins TRBV7-9 to TRBJ1-2; TRBD1 matches at 8 bases. Germline V CDR1 and CDR2: SEHNR, FQNEAQ (reference sequence). Unmatched junction bases numbered 9, after V lost 5 bases and J lost 4 bases. This CDR3 has 15 residues. The CDR3 region has the DNA TGTGCCAGCAGCCCATCGGCAGGGGGCGTCTATGGCTACACCTTC. It codes for CASSPSAGGVYGYTF. Supplemented by reference TRBV7-9 and TRBJ1-2, the full variable domain reads DTGVSQNPRHKITKRGQNVTFRCDPISEHNRLYWYRQTLGQGPEFLTYFQNEAQLEKSRLLSDRFSAERPKGSFSTLEIQRTEQGDSAMYLCASSPSAGGVYGYTFGSGTRLTVV.

V gene TRBV20-1 combines with J gene TRBJ1-5, with 8 bases identical to TRBD1. Germline-derived CDR1 and CDR2 are DFQATT and SNEGSKA (reference sequence). The CDR3 is made up of 16 amino acids. V shed 3 bases, J shed 3 bases, and the junction held 10 bases outside the gene matches. For the CDR3, the DNA is TGCAGTGCTAGGAGGACAGGGTTGTTGTTCAATCAGCCCCAGCATTTT. Amino acid sequence: CSARRTGLLFNQPQHF.

The count of this clonotype is one. The chain couples TRBV7-8 to TRBJ2-7, with 14 bases that match TRBD2. CDR3 size: 17 residues. V dropped 8 bases and J dropped 5; count of bases not matched to a gene: 14. Germline V gene data show CDR1 as SGHVS and CDR2 as FQNEAQ. Written as DNA, the CDR3 is TGTGCCAGCTCACCACCGCGTGGGACTAGCGGGAGCGACGAGCAGTACTTC. Translated, it gives CASSPPRGTSGSDEQYF.

The J gene is TRBJ1-5, the V gene TRBV20-1; D gene ambiguous. The CDR3 consists of 13 residues. The germline V gene encodes CDR1 DFQATT and CDR2 SNEGSKA (reference sequence). The germline V and J ends were trimmed by 3 bases and 7 bases, with 13 bases remaining between them. CDR3 nucleotide sequence: TGCAGTGCTAGCAAGCTTCCCTCACAGCCCCAGCATTTT. Translating gives CSASKLPSQPQHF.